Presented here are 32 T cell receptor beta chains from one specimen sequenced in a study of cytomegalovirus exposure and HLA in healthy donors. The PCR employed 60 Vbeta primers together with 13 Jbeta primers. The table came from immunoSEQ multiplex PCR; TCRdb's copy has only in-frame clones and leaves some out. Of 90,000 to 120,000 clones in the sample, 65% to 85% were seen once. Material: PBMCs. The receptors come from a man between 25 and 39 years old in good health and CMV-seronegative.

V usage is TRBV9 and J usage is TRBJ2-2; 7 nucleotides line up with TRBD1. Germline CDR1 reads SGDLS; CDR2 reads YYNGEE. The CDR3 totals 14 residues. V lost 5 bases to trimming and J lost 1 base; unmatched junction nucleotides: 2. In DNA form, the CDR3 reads TGTGCCAGCAGTGGACAGGTGAACACCGGGGAGCTGTTTTTT. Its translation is CASSGQVNTGELFF.

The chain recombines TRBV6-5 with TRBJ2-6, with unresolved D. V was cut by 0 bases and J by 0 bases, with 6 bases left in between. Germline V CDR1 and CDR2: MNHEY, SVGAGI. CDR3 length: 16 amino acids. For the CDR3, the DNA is TGTGCCAGCAGTTACTCAGGAGACTCTGGGGCCAACGTCCTGACTTTC. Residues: CASSYSGDSGANVLTF.

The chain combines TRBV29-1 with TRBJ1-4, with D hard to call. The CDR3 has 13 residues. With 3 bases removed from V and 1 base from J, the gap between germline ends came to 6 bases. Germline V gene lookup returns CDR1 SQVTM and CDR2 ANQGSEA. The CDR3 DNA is TGCAGCGTTGACCTCGGAACTAATGAAAAACTGTTTTTT. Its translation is CSVDLGTNEKLFF.

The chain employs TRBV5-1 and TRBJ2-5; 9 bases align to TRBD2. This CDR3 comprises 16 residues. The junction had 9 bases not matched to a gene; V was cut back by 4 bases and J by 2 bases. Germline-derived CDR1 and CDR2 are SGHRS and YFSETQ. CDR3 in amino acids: CASSPVAGVGQETQYF. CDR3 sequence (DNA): TGCGCCAGCAGCCCAGTAGCGGGAGTAGGTCAAGAGACCCAGTACTTC.

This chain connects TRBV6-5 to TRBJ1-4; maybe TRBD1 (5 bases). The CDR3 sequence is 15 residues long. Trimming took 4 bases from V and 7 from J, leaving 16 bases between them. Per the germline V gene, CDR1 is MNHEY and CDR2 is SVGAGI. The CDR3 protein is CASSSGSGLGEKLFF. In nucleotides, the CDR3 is TGTGCCAGCAGTTCCGGATCAGGGCTGGGTGAAAAACTGTTTTTT.

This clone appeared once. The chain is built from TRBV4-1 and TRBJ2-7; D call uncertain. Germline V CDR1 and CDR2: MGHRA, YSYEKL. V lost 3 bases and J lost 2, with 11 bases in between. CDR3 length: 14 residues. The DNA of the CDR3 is TGCGCCAGCAGCCACGGTCAAGAAGCCTACGAGCAGTACTTC. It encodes CASSHGQEAYEQYF.

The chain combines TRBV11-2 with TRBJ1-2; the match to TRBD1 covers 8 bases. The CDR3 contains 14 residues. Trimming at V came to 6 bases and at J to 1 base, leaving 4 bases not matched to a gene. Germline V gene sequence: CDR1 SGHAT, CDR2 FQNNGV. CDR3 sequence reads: CASSGQGNNYGYTF. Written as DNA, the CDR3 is TGTGCCAGCAGTGGACAGGGAAATAACTATGGCTACACCTTC.

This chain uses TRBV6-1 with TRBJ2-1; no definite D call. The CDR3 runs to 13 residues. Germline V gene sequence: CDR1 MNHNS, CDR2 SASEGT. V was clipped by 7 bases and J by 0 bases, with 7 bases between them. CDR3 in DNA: TGTGCCAGCATTGCGATCTCCTACAATGAGCAGTTCTTC. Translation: CASIAISYNEQFF.

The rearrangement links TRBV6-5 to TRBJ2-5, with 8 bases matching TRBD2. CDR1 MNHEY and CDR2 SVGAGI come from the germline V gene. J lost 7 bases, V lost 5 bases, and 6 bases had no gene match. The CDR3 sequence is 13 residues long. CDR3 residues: CASSTGLAGTQYF. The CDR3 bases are TGTGCCAGCAGTACCGGACTAGCCGGGACCCAGTACTTC.

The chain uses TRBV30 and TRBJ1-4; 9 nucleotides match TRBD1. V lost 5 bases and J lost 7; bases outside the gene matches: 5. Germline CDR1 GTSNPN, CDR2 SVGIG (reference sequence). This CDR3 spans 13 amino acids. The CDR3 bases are TGTGCCTGGGCGGGGACAGGGCCTGAAAAACTGTTTTTT. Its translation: CAWAGTGPEKLFF.

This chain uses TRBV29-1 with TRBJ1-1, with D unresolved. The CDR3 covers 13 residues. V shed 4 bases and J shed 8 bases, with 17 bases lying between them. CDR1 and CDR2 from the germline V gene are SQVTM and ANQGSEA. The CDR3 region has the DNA TGCAGCGTTGTGGCAGGTGGTGTATCGGAAGCTTTCTTT. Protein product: CSVVAGGVSEAFF.

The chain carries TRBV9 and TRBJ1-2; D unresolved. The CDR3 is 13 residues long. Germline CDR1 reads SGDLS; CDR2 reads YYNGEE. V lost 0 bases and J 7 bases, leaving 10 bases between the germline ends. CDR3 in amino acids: CASSVDVGSGYTF. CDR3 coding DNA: TGTGCCAGCAGCGTAGACGTAGGGAGTGGCTACACCTTC. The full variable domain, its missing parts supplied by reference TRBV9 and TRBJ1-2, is DSGVTQTPKHLITATGQRVTLRCSPRSGDLSVYWYQQSLDQGLQFLIQYYNGEERAKGNILERFSAQQFPDLHSELNLSSLELGDSALYFCASSVDVGSGYTFGSGTRLTVV.

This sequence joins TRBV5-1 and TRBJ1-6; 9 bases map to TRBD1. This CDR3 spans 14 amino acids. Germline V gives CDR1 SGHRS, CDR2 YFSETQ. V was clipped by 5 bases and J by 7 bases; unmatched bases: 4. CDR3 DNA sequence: TGCGCCAGCAGTCCCGGGACAGGGAATTCACCCCTCCACTTT. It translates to CASSPGTGNSPLHF.

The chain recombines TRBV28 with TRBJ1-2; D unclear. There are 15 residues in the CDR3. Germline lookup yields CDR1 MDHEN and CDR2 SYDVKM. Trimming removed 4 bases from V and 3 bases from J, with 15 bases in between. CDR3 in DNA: TGTGCCAGCAGTTCCTTAGACCCGCGGTACTATGGCTACACCTTC. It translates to CASSSLDPRYYGYTF.

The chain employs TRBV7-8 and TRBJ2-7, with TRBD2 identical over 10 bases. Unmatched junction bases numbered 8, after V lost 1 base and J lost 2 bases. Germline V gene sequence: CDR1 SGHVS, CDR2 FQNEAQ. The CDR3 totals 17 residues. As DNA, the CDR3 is TGTGCCAGCAGCTTAGGGGCCCAACTAGCGGGGCCCTACGAGCAGTACTTC. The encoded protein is CASSLGAQLAGPYEQYF.

The DNA of the CDR3 is TGTGCCAGCAAGGGGCAGTCCTATGGCTACACCTTC. Translation: CASKGQSYGYTF. The chain couples TRBV27 to TRBJ1-2, with D perhaps matching TRBD1 (5 bases). V dropped 7 bases and J dropped 4 bases, with 10 bases sitting between them. This CDR3 is 12 amino acids long. Germline V gives CDR1 MNHEY, CDR2 SMNVEV (reference sequence).

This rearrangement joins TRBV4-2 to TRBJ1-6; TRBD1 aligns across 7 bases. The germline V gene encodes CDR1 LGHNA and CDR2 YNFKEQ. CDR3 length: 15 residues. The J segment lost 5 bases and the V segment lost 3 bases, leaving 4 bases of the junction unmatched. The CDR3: CASSQEGQDNSPLHF. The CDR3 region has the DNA TGTGCCAGCAGCCAGGAAGGACAGGATAATTCACCCCTCCACTTT.

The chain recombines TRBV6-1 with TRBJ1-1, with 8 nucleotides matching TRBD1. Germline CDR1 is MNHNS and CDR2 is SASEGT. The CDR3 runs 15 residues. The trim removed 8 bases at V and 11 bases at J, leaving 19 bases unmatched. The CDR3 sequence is CASLEPSRGPRGAFF. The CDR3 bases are TGTGCCAGCCTTGAACCTTCCAGGGGGCCGCGTGGGGCTTTCTTT.

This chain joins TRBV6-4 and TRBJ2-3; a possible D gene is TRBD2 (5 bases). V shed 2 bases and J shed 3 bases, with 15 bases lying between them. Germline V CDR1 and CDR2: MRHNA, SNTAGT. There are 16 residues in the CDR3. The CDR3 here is CASSDGSGSATDTQYF. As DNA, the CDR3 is TGTGCCAGCAGTGACGGGAGCGGCAGCGCGACAGATACGCAGTATTTT.

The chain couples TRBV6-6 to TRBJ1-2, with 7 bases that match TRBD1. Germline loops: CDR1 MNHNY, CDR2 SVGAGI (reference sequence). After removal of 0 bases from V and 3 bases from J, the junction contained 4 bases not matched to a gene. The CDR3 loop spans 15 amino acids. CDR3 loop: CASSYSTGIDYGYTF. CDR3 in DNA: TGTGCCAGCAGTTACTCGACAGGGATTGACTATGGCTACACCTTC.

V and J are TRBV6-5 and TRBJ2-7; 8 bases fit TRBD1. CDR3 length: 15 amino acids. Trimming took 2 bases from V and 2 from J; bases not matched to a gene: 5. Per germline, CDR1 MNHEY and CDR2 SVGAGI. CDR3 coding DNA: TGTGCCAGCAGTTACCCGGGACAGGCTGCCTACGAGCAGTACTTC. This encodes CASSYPGQAAYEQYF.

The CDR3 loop reads CASTSENNSGNTIYF. The CDR3 region has the DNA TGTGCCAGCACGAGTGAGAATAACTCTGGAAACACCATATATTTT. The genes are TRBV2 and TRBJ1-3; D is uncertain. Between the trimmed V and J ends, which lost 7 bases and 0 bases, there was a span of 13 bases. Germline V gene lookup returns CDR1 SNHLY and CDR2 FYNNEI. The CDR3 has 15 amino acids.

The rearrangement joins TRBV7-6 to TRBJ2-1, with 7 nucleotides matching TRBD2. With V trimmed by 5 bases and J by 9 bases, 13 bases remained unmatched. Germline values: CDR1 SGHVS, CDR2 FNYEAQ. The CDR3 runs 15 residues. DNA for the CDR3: TGTGCCAGCAGCCCTCGGACTAGTCTCTGGATTGAGCAGTTCTTC. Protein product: CASSPRTSLWIEQFF.

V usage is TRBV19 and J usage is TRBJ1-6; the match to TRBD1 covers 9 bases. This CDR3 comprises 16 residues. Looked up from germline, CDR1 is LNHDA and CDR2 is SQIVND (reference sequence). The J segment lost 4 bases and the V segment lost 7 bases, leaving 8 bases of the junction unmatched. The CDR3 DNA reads TGTGCCAGTACCTCCTGGGGACAGGGATATAATTCACCCCTCCACTTT. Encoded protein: CASTSWGQGYNSPLHF. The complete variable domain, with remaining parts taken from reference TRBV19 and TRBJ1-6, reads DGGITQSPKYLFRKEGQNVTLSCEQNLNHDAMYWYRQDPGQGLRLIYYSQIVNDFQKGDIAEGYSVSREKKESFPLTVTSAQKNPTAFYLCASTSWGQGYNSPLHFGNGTRLTVT.

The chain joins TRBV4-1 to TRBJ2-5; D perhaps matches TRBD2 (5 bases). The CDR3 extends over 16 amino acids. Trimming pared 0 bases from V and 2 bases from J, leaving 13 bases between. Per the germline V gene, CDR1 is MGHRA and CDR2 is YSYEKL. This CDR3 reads CASSQEGGSRQETQYF. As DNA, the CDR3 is TGCGCCAGCAGCCAAGAAGGTGGGAGCCGACAAGAGACCCAGTACTTC.

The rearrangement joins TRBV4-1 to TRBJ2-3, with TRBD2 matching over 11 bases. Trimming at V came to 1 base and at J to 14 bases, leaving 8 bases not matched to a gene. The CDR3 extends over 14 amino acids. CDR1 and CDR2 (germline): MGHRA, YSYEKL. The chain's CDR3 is CASSQGTSGSLPYF. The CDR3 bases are TGCGCCAGCAGCCAAGGAACTAGCGGGAGTCTCCCGTATTTT.

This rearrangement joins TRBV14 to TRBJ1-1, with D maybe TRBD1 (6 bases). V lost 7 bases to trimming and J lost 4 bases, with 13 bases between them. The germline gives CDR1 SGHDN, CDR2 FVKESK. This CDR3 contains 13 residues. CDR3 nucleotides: TGTGCCAGCACCAGGGGTAGTGCCACTGAAGCTTTCTTT. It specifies CASTRGSATEAFF.

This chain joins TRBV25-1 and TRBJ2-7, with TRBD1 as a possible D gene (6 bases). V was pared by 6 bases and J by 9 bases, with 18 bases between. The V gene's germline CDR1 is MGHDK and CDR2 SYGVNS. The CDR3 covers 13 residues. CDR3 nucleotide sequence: TGTGCCAGCAGCAAAGGACAGACCTTCGGGCAGTACTTC. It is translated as CASSKGQTFGQYF.

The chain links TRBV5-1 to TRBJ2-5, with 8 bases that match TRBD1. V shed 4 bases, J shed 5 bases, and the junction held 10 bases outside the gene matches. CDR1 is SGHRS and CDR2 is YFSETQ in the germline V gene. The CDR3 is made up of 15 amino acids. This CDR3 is CASSKDRVQTETQYF. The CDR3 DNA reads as TGCGCCAGCAGCAAGGACAGGGTTCAAACGGAGACCCAGTACTTC.

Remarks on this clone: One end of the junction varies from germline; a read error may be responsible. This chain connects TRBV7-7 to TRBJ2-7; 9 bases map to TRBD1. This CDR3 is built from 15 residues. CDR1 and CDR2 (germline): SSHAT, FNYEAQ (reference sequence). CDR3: CASSPGGTGNYEQYF. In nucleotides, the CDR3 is TGTGCTAGCAGCCCCGGGGGGACAGGGAACTACGAGCAGTACTTC.

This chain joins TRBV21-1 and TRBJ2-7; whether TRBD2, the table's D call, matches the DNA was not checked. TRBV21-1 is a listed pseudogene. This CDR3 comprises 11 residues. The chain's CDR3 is CASSKTAGQYF. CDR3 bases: TGTGCCAGCAGCAAAACCGCGGGGCAGTACTTC.

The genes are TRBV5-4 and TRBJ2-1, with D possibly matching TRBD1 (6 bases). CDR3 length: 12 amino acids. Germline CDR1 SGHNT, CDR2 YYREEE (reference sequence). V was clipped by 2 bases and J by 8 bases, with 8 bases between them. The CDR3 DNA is TGTGCCAGCAGCTTAGGGGGTGATGAGCAGTTCTTC. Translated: CASSLGGDEQFF.